This is a list of T cell receptor beta chains from one sample in a study of Ad26.COV2.S vaccination and SARS-CoV-2 variants. Method: immunoSEQ multiplex PCR; TCRdb's copy keeps in-frame clones and lacks some. Among about 320,000 clones listed, about 82% were seen once. The input for sequencing was peripheral blood, taken in a trial of Ad26.COV2.S vaccine versus placebo. Source of these receptors: a person between 18 and 59 years old who received the Ad26.COV2.S COVID-19 vaccine or a placebo. CDR3s include the opening cysteine and the closing phenylalanine or tryptophan. D genes are given only for firm matches. Size is stated for part of the rows, as once, few or many counts, or as a class when the clone is expanded.

J gene: TRBJ2-3
clone size: .
D gene: TRBD1
V gene: TRBV2
CDR3 protein: CASGQGGDTQYF
CDR3 DNA: TGTGCCAGCGGACAGGGAGGAGATACGCAGTATTTT

J gene: TRBJ1-1
clone size: .
D gene: TRBD1
V gene: TRBV13
CDR3 protein: CASSRTGTGHLNTEAFF
CDR3 DNA: TGTGCCAGCAGCCGCACCGGGACAGGACATTTGAACACTGAAGCTTTCTTT

J gene: TRBJ1-1
clone size: .
D gene: TRBD1
V gene: TRBV28
CDR3 protein: CASSQTGGTEAFF
CDR3 DNA: TGTGCCAGCAGTCAGACAGGGGGCACTGAAGCTTTCTTT

J gene: TRBJ1-2
clone size: once
D gene: TRBD1
V gene: TRBV11-2
CDR3 protein: CASSHPLTGNYGYTF
CDR3 DNA: TGTGCCAGCAGCCATCCCTTGACAGGGAACTATGGCTACACCTTC

J gene: TRBJ2-7
clone size: .
D gene: .
V gene: TRBV5-1
CDR3 protein: CASRGGTSVEQYF
CDR3 DNA: TGCGCCAGCCGAGGAGGGACGAGTGTCGAGCAGTACTTC

J gene: TRBJ2-7
clone size: .
D gene: TRBD1
V gene: TRBV19
CDR3 protein: CASSIDRGPYEQYF
CDR3 DNA: TGTGCCAGTAGTATTGACAGGGGGCCCTACGAGCAGTACTTC

J gene: TRBJ1-1
clone size: .
D gene: .
V gene: TRBV7-9
CDR3 protein: CASSLLATRESTEAFF
CDR3 DNA: TGTGCCAGCAGCTTACTAGCGACCAGGGAGAGCACTGAAGCTTTCTTT

J gene: TRBJ2-3
clone size: .
D gene: .
V gene: TRBV19
CDR3 protein: CASSIGARVTDTQYF
CDR3 DNA: TGTGCCAGTAGTATCGGCGCGCGGGTCACAGATACGCAGTATTTT

J gene: TRBJ2-7
clone size: .
D gene: TRBD1
V gene: TRBV18
CDR3 protein: CASSQDRGPRHEQYF
CDR3 DNA: TGTGCCAGCTCGCAGGACAGGGGGCCCCGCCACGAGCAGTACTTC

J gene: TRBJ1-5
clone size: .
D gene: TRBD1
V gene: TRBV7-2
CDR3 protein: CASSQQGALGQPQHF
CDR3 DNA: TGTGCCAGCAGCCAACAGGGGGCCCTCGGTCAGCCCCAGCATTTT

J gene: TRBJ1-3
clone size: .
D gene: .
V gene: TRBV25-1
CDR3 protein: CASAQSGDLTGNTIYF
CDR3 DNA: TGTGCCAGCGCCCAAAGTGGGGATCTAACTGGAAACACCATATATTTT

J gene: TRBJ1-1
clone size: .
D gene: .
V gene: TRBV24-1
CDR3 protein: CATSDIVGWQAFF
CDR3 DNA: TGTGCCACCAGTGATATAGTTGGATGGCAAGCTTTCTTT

J gene: TRBJ1-2
clone size: .
D gene: .
V gene: TRBV5-1
CDR3 protein: CASSLEMGDGYTF
CDR3 DNA: TGCGCCAGCAGCTTGGAAATGGGGGACGGCTACACCTTC

J gene: TRBJ1-1
clone size: .
D gene: .
V gene: TRBV12-3/TRBV12-4
CDR3 protein: CASSFGRATEAFF
CDR3 DNA: TGTGCCAGCAGTTTTGGCAGGGCTACTGAAGCTTTCTTT

J gene: TRBJ2-4
clone size: once
D gene: .
V gene: TRBV21-1
CDR3 protein: CASSKDIKLAKNIQYF
CDR3 DNA: TGTGCCAGCAGCAAAGATATCAAACTAGCCAAAAACATTCAGTACTTC

J gene: TRBJ2-6
clone size: .
D gene: TRBD1
V gene: TRBV3-1/TRBV3-2
CDR3 protein: CASSQETGLSNVLTF
CDR3 DNA: TGTGCCAGCAGCCAAGAGACAGGGTTGTCCAACGTCCTGACTTTC

J gene: TRBJ2-7
clone size: .
D gene: .
V gene: TRBV14
CDR3 protein: CASSQDLSPGYSYEQYF
CDR3 DNA: TGTGCCAGCAGCCAAGATCTGAGTCCCGGCTACTCCTACGAGCAGTACTTC

J gene: TRBJ2-3
clone size: .
D gene: TRBD1
V gene: TRBV28
CDR3 protein: CASSSVGTASFTDTQYF
CDR3 DNA: TGTGCCAGCAGTTCTGTCGGGACAGCAAGCTTCACAGATACGCAGTATTTT

J gene: TRBJ2-6
clone size: .
D gene: TRBD1
V gene: TRBV18
CDR3 protein: CASSPGQGNSGANVLTF
CDR3 DNA: TGTGCCAGCTCACCAGGACAGGGTAACTCTGGGGCCAACGTCCTGACTTTC

J gene: TRBJ1-4
clone size: .
D gene: TRBD1
V gene: TRBV5-8
CDR3 protein: CASSLGQGVTNEKLFF
CDR3 DNA: TGTGCCAGCAGCTTGGGACAGGGGGTAACTAATGAAAAACTGTTTTTT

J gene: TRBJ2-2
clone size: .
D gene: TRBD1
V gene: TRBV11-1
CDR3 protein: CASSFRTGDTGELFF
CDR3 DNA: TGTGCCAGCAGCTTTAGGACAGGGGACACCGGGGAGCTGTTTTTT

J gene: TRBJ1-2
clone size: once
D gene: TRBD1
V gene: TRBV6-5
CDR3 protein: CASSSNRGIYGYTF
CDR3 DNA: TGTGCCAGCAGTTCCAACAGGGGGATCTATGGCTACACCTTC

J gene: TRBJ1-2
clone size: .
D gene: .
V gene: TRBV7-2
CDR3 protein: CASSLAGGPYGYTF
CDR3 DNA: TGTGCCAGCAGCTTAGCGGGGGGGCCTTATGGCTACACCTTC

J gene: TRBJ2-1
clone size: .
D gene: .
V gene: TRBV2
CDR3 protein: CASSELGAYNEQFF
CDR3 DNA: TGTGCCAGCAGTGAATTGGGCGCCTACAATGAGCAGTTCTTC

J gene: TRBJ2-5
clone size: .
D gene: TRBD2
V gene: TRBV2
CDR3 protein: CASSEGGLAVQETQYF
CDR3 DNA: TGTGCCAGCAGTGAAGGGGGTCTAGCGGTCCAAGAGACCCAGTACTTC

J gene: TRBJ2-7
clone size: .
D gene: TRBD2
V gene: TRBV20-1
CDR3 protein: CSASPREGRYYEQYF
CDR3 DNA: TGCAGTGCTAGTCCCCGGGAGGGGAGATATTACGAGCAGTACTTC

J gene: TRBJ2-2
clone size: .
D gene: TRBD2
V gene: TRBV11-3
CDR3 protein: CASSLTSGELTGELFF
CDR3 DNA: TGTGCCAGCAGCCTGACTAGCGGGGAGCTCACCGGGGAGCTGTTTTTT

J gene: TRBJ1-6
clone size: once
D gene: .
V gene: TRBV6-6
CDR3 protein: CASSYRGAASPLHF
CDR3 DNA: TGTGCCAGCAGTTATCGGGGGGCTGCGTCACCCCTCCACTTT

J gene: TRBJ2-1
clone size: .
D gene: TRBD2
V gene: TRBV27
CDR3 protein: CASSLGLAGMFF
CDR3 DNA: TGTGCCAGCAGTTTGGGACTAGCGGGGATGTTCTTC

J gene: TRBJ2-7
clone size: .
D gene: .
V gene: TRBV6-2/TRBV6-3
CDR3 protein: CASSQRRIPYEQYF
CDR3 DNA: TGTGCCAGCAGTCAGAGACGGATACCCTACGAGCAGTACTTC

J gene: TRBJ1-4
clone size: .
D gene: TRBD1
V gene: TRBV2
CDR3 protein: CASSRQGAGEKLFF
CDR3 DNA: TGTGCCAGCAGTCGGCAGGGGGCCGGTGAAAAACTGTTTTTT

J gene: TRBJ1-2
clone size: .
D gene: .
V gene: TRBV6-5
CDR3 protein: CASRLGGSDYGYTF
CDR3 DNA: TGTGCCAGCAGGCTGGGGGGGTCCGACTATGGCTACACCTTC